This is a list of T cell receptor beta chains from one sample in a study of OX40 agonist ivuxolimab in advanced cancers. Repertoires were generated with immunoSEQ multiplex PCR, while TCRdb's copy carries only in-frame clones and drops some. The sample holds some 65,000 clones, around 90% seen once. Sequences were derived from CD4+ or CD8+ T cells sorted from blood, sampled in a trial of the OX40 agonist ivuxolimab. The source of these receptors is an adult with an advanced solid tumor such as melanoma, head and neck, liver or kidney cancer. CDR3s include the opening cysteine and the closing phenylalanine or tryptophan. Each record gives: V gene, J gene, D gene, clone size, CDR3 protein, CDR3 DNA. The D gene is left open where the match is weak. Some rows mark clone size as missing; the rest say once, few, many or name a class of expanded clone.

>TRBV5-1|TRBJ1-1|-|-
CASSLSVAGDSNLLNTEAFF
TGCGCCAGCAGCTTGAGTGTAGCCGGAGACAGCAACCTCTTGAACACTGAAGCTTTCTTT
>TRBV5-4|TRBJ2-5|-|-
CASSLGLASETQYF
TGTGCCAGCAGCTTGGGGCTAGCAAGTGAGACCCAGTACTTC
>TRBV6-1|TRBJ1-1|-|-
CASSESGRPEAFF
TGTGCCAGCAGTGAATCGGGGAGGCCTGAAGCTTTCTTT
>TRBV30|TRBJ1-2|TRBD1|-
CASQGGGYTF
TGTGCCTCCCAGGGGGGGGGCTACACCTTC
>TRBV19|TRBJ2-2|TRBD2|-
CASSIEPSGGLTGELFF
TGTGCCAGTAGTATAGAGCCTAGCGGGGGGCTCACCGGGGAGCTGTTTTTT
>TRBV7-2|TRBJ2-1|-|once
CASSLFGVGYNEQFF
TGTGCCAGCAGCTTATTTGGGGTAGGTTACAATGAGCAGTTCTTC
>TRBV10-3|TRBJ2-5|-|-
CAISERQEETQYF
TGTGCCATCAGTGAACGACAGGAAGAGACCCAGTACTTC
>TRBV5-4|TRBJ2-1|-|-
CASSRDENYNEQFF
TGTGCCAGCAGTCGGGACGAAAACTACAATGAGCAGTTCTTC
>TRBV6-4|TRBJ1-1|-|once
CASSVSLQTEAFF
TGTGCCAGCAGTGTTTCACTGCAGACTGAAGCTTTCTTT
>TRBV6-1|TRBJ1-1|TRBD1|-
CASSGGAGQGSLSGTEAFF
TGTGCCAGCAGTGGGGGAGCGGGACAGGGGAGTCTTTCGGGCACTGAAGCTTTCTTT
>TRBV15|TRBJ1-2|TRBD1|-
CATSSGGTGPNYGYTF
TGTGCCACCAGCAGTGGGGGGACAGGGCCTAACTATGGCTACACCTTC
>TRBV6-5|TRBJ1-2|-|-
CASSYSMSGNYYGYTF
TGTGCCAGCAGTTACTCTATGTCAGGCAATTACTATGGCTACACCTTC
>TRBV7-9|TRBJ1-1|-|once
CASSLARGRGNTEAFF
TGTGCCAGCAGCTTAGCGCGGGGCAGGGGGAACACTGAAGCTTTCTTT
>TRBV30|TRBJ2-7|-|-
CAGHRDTYEQYF
TGTGCCGGACACCGGGACACCTACGAGCAGTACTTC
>TRBV5-5|TRBJ1-1|-|-
CASSLRNLNTEAFF
TGTGCCAGCAGCTTGCGTAACCTGAACACTGAAGCTTTCTTT
>TRBV20-1|TRBJ2-1|-|-
CSAILVNEQFF
TGCAGTGCTATTCTGGTCAATGAGCAGTTCTTC
>TRBV19|TRBJ2-7|TRBD1|-
CASRDREGAYEQYF
TGTGCCAGTAGAGACAGGGAAGGGGCCTACGAGCAGTACTTC
>TRBV9|TRBJ2-7|-|-
CASSVDPAETYEQYF
TGTGCCAGCAGCGTAGATCCAGCGGAGACCTACGAGCAGTACTTC
>TRBV5-1|TRBJ2-1|TRBD2|-
CASSSSGTSGFDEQFF
TGCGCCAGCAGCTCGTCCGGGACTAGCGGTTTCGATGAGCAGTTCTTC
>TRBV10-3|TRBJ2-7|-|-
CAISDHSSYEQYF
TGTGCCATCAGTGACCACAGCTCCTACGAGCAGTACTTC
>TRBV5-4|TRBJ2-3|-|-
CASSLGPFSGGWAADTQYF
TGTGCCAGCAGCTTGGGCCCCTTTTCCGGGGGCTGGGCCGCAGATACGCAGTATTTT
>TRBV6-1|TRBJ2-7|TRBD1|-
CASSEGQGIYEQYF
TGTGCCAGCAGTGAAGGACAGGGTATTTACGAGCAGTACTTC
>TRBV10-1|TRBJ2-1|-|-
CASGKRQTNNEQFF
TGCGCCAGCGGCAAAAGACAGACGAACAATGAGCAGTTCTTC
>TRBV18|TRBJ2-1|-|-
CASSDRGYNEQFF
TGTGCCAGCTCAGATAGGGGTTACAATGAGCAGTTCTTC
>TRBV5-1|TRBJ2-7|TRBD2|once
CASSTGQAGGSSYEQYF
TGCGCCAGCAGCACCGGGCAGGCGGGGGGCAGCTCCTACGAGCAGTACTTC
>TRBV10-2|TRBJ1-6|-|once
CASSKTTGSSYNSPLHF
TGCGCCAGCAGCAAAACCACAGGGAGCTCCTATAATTCACCCCTCCACTTT
>TRBV28|TRBJ2-7|TRBD2|once
CASSLIAGDREQYF
TGTGCCAGCAGTTTAATAGCGGGGGATCGGGAGCAGTACTTC
>TRBV11-1|TRBJ1-2|-|-
CASSLGVAGNYGYTF
TGTGCCAGCAGCTTAGGAGTAGCAGGGAACTATGGCTACACCTTC
>TRBV21-1|TRBJ1-2|-|-
CASSSRRRRGHYGYTF
TGTGCCAGCAGCAGCCGACGGCGGAGGGGACACTATGGCTACACCTTC
>TRBV10-3|TRBJ2-7|-|-
CAISETGQSDPYEQYF
TGTGCCATCAGTGAGACCGGACAGTCTGACCCCTACGAGCAGTACTTC
>TRBV6-1|TRBJ2-1|-|-
CASSGGPPPTHEQFF
TGTGCCAGCAGTGGCGGGCCCCCCCCTACCCATGAGCAGTTCTTC
>TRBV6-5|TRBJ1-1|-|once
CASSYPGGVAEAFF
TGTGCCAGCAGTTACCCCGGGGGAGTTGCTGAAGCTTTCTTT
>TRBV5-1|TRBJ2-7|-|-
CASSLTREQYF
TGCGCCAGCAGCTTGACGCGCGAGCAGTACTTC
>TRBV6-5|TRBJ2-7|-|once
CASSPGPFYEQYF
TGTGCCAGCAGTCCGGGCCCATTTTACGAGCAGTACTTC
>TRBV10-3|TRBJ1-6|TRBD1|few
CAISERGPDNSPLHF
TGTGCCATCAGTGAAAGGGGGCCTGATAATTCACCCCTCCACTTT
>TRBV6-1|TRBJ2-3|-|-
CASSQGINTQYF
TGTGCCAGCAGTCAGGGTATTAATACGCAGTATTTT
>TRBV5-6|TRBJ1-1|TRBD1|-
CASSLEGTGALNTEAFF
TGTGCCAGCAGCTTGGAAGGGACAGGGGCTTTGAACACTGAAGCTTTCTTT
>TRBV10-3|TRBJ2-7|-|-
CASRPSLPGLYEQYF
TGTGCCAGCAGACCATCATTACCGGGTCTTTACGAGCAGTACTTC
>TRBV7-9|TRBJ1-5|TRBD1|-
CASSLEQGFGPQHF
TGTGCCAGCAGCTTAGAACAGGGGTTTGGGCCCCAGCATTTT
>TRBV7-7|TRBJ2-5|TRBD2|-
CASSLGLAGKETQYF
TGTGCTAGCAGCTTGGGACTAGCGGGGAAAGAGACCCAGTACTTC
>TRBV6-5|TRBJ2-7|TRBD2|-
CASSSGGGPFYEQYF
TGTGCCAGCAGTTCCGGGGGGGGCCCCTTCTACGAGCAGTACTTC
>TRBV6-6|TRBJ2-1|TRBD2|-
CASSYSPVAGGNEQFF
TGTGCCAGCAGTTACTCCCCCGTCGCGGGGGGAAATGAGCAGTTCTTC
>TRBV28|TRBJ1-5|TRBD1|-
CANGQGNQPQHF
TGTGCCAACGGACAGGGCAATCAGCCCCAGCATTTT
>TRBV5-1|TRBJ2-3|TRBD2|-
CASSLEASGLGDTQYF
TGCGCCAGCAGCTTGGAGGCTAGCGGGCTCGGAGATACGCAGTATTTT
>TRBV11-3|TRBJ2-2|-|-
CASSLVAGPGELFF
TGTGCCAGCAGCTTAGTGGCCGGACCCGGGGAGCTGTTTTTT
>TRBV15|TRBJ1-1|TRBD1|-
CATSRQGAHTEAFF
TGTGCCACCAGCAGACAGGGGGCCCACACTGAAGCTTTCTTT
>TRBV7-9|TRBJ1-5|-|-
CASSFHQGASNQPQHF
TGTGCCAGCAGCTTTCACCAGGGTGCCAGCAATCAGCCCCAGCATTTT
>TRBV7-2|TRBJ2-1|TRBD2|-
CASSLGLAGGHNEQFF
TGTGCCAGCAGCTTGGGACTAGCGGGGGGGCACAATGAGCAGTTCTTC
>TRBV6-6|TRBJ1-5|TRBD1|-
CASGTGGGDQPQHF
TGTGCGAGCGGGACAGGGGGAGGTGATCAGCCCCAGCATTTT
>TRBV2|TRBJ1-2|-|-
CASAKTGYGYTF
TGTGCCAGCGCTAAAACAGGCTATGGCTACACCTTC
>TRBV27|TRBJ2-1|-|once
CASATYGGAREQFF
TGTGCCAGTGCTACTTATGGGGGGGCCCGAGAGCAGTTCTTC
>TRBV5-8|TRBJ2-5|TRBD1|-
CASSPAYQGVVETQYF
TGTGCCAGCAGCCCCGCATATCAGGGGGTGGTGGAGACCCAGTACTTC